The 27 T cell receptor beta chains below all came from one sample that was sequenced in a study of T cell repertoires in cytomegalovirus infection. TCRdb itself ran the reads through MiXCR, one entry per CDR3 protein. The sample has roughly 990,000 distinct CDR3 sequences, approximately 33% seen once. The antigens these receptors bind are not known. The sample in question was cultured CD8+ T cells from PBMCs, obtained from culture after CMV antigen stimulation. Every receptor here comes from a human donor in good health (CMV status not recorded). Some clones in this sample may be carry-over from other donors' samples.

V usage is TRBV9 and J usage is TRBJ2-5; 9 bases match TRBD2. Germline CDR1 reads SGDLS; CDR2 reads YYNGEE. With V trimmed by 3 bases and J by 4 bases, 16 bases remained unmatched. The CDR3 totals 18 residues. Here the CDR3 DNA reads TGTGCCAGCAGCGCCCAACCGGGGCGGGGGGGGACCTTAGAGACCCAGTACTTC. It translates to CASSAQPGRGGTLETQYF.

Comments on this clonotype: A much bigger clone sits one base away, suggesting this may be a read error. The gene calls are TRBV7-6 and TRBJ2-3; D gene uncertain. The CDR3 sequence is 19 residues long. V was pared by 5 bases and J by 1 base, with 25 bases between. Germline V CDR1 and CDR2: SGHVS, FNYEAQ. CDR3 residues: CASSPAKGGQPICTDTQYF. The CDR3, as DNA: TGTGCCAGCAGCCCCGCTAAGGGCGGCCAGCCTATATGCACAGATACGCAGTATTTT.

With respect to this clonotype: This may stem from a read error, because a much larger clone lies one nucleotide away. The chain uses TRBV6-2 or TRBV6-3 and TRBJ2-7; tentative D call: TRBD1 (6 bases). The CDR3 totals 16 residues. The germline gives CDR1 MNHEY, CDR2 SVGEGT. Trimming removed 8 bases at V and 3 bases at J, with 23 bases between. CDR3 DNA: TGTGCCAGCGGCGGAATAGGGTGGGGGCGTCTCTACGAGCAGTACTTC. This encodes CASGGIGWGRLYEQYF.

The rearrangement joins TRBV4-1 to TRBJ1-5, with D perhaps TRBD1 (5 bases). Germline CDR1 MGHRA, CDR2 YSYEKL. The CDR3 covers 14 residues. The V gene lost 1 base and the J gene lost 7 bases, with 11 bases spanning the gap. This chain's CDR3 is CASSQVSGRQPQHF. The CDR3 DNA reads as TGCGCCAGCAGCCAAGTCTCAGGGAGGCAGCCCCAGCATTTT.

This clonotype was detected only a few times. The chain combines TRBV20-1 with TRBJ1-1; no clear D gene. The CDR3 consists of 16 residues. Trimming removed 6 bases from V and 2 bases from J, with 22 bases in between. Germline loops: CDR1 DFQATT, CDR2 SNEGSKA (reference sequence). The CDR3 region has the DNA TGCAGTGCCCCCGCCCGGAGAGTTAAAGGCAACACTGAAGCTTTCTTT. Protein product: CSAPARRVKGNTEAFF.

The chain combines TRBV5-4 with TRBJ2-7; D remains ambiguous. V dropped 3 bases and J dropped 3 bases, with 16 bases sitting between them. This CDR3 has 15 amino acids. CDR1 is SGHNT, CDR2 YYREEE, per germline (reference sequence). The CDR3 loop reads CASSSFSRNRYEQYF. The CDR3 region has the DNA TGTGCCAGCAGCTCGTTCTCTAGAAACCGCTACGAGCAGTACTTC.

A few counts support this clonotype. The chain has TRBV5-1 and TRBJ2-7; 9 bases map to TRBD1. Trimming cost V 1 base and J 4 bases; bases outside gene matches: 6. There are 15 residues in the CDR3. The germline V gene encodes CDR1 SGHRS and CDR2 YFSETQ. Written as DNA, the CDR3 is TGCGCCAGCAGCTTGTTGGGACAGGGTCCTTACGAGCAGTACGTC. It translates to CASSLLGQGPYEQYV.

The table lists this clonotype with a count of one. The chain couples TRBV12-3 or TRBV12-4 to TRBJ2-5, with TRBD2 as a possible D gene (6 bases). V lost 5 bases, J lost 2 bases, and 12 bases lay in between. The CDR3 contains 14 residues. The CDR3 protein is CASSVEEGQETQYF. The CDR3 region has the DNA TGTGCCAGCAGTGTAGAGGAGGGACAAGAGACCCAGTACTTC.

This clonotype has more than one count but fewer than ten. The V and J genes are TRBV7-9 and TRBJ1-2; TRBD1 matches at 10 bases. CDR3 length equals 15 residues. V lost 4 bases and J lost 8; bases outside the gene matches: 10. Germline V gene lookup returns CDR1 SEHNR and CDR2 FQNEAQ (reference sequence). In DNA form, the CDR3 reads TGTGCCAGCAGCTCCATTTCCGGGACAGGGGAAGGCTACACCTTC. Protein product: CASSSISGTGEGYTF.

Ten or more counts support this clonotype. The chain couples TRBV28 to TRBJ2-3; 9 bases are shared with TRBD1. The CDR3 runs 15 residues. Germline CDR1 MDHEN, CDR2 SYDVKM. The V gene end was trimmed by 5 bases and the J gene end by 1 base; junction bases not matched to a gene: 4. CDR3 loop: CASSPRDRGTDTQYF. For the CDR3, the DNA is TGTGCCAGCAGTCCGCGGGACAGGGGCACAGATACGCAGTATTTT.

This clonotype was observed many times. The chain recombines TRBV12-3 or TRBV12-4 with TRBJ1-1; unclear D gene. Trimming pared 5 bases from V and 2 bases from J, leaving 6 bases between. The CDR3 is 12 residues long. In nucleotides, the CDR3 is TGTGCCAGCAGTCGGGCCAACACTGAAGCTTTCTTT. Encoded protein: CASSRANTEAFF.

This sequence joins TRBV6-1 and TRBJ2-5; 7 bases line up with TRBD1. The CDR3 spans 16 residues. With 7 bases clipped from V and 1 base from J, the junction kept 12 bases outside the gene matches. Germline CDR1 MNHNS, CDR2 SASEGT. The CDR3 spells CASTSYLWDSQETQYF. The CDR3 nucleotides are TGTGCCAGCACCAGCTACTTATGGGACAGCCAAGAGACCCAGTACTTC.

This clonotype was seen just once. This chain links TRBV9 with TRBJ2-5; no reliable D call. This CDR3 has 16 amino acids. Trimming shortened V by 3 bases and J by 1 base, and 16 bases separated the two germline ends. Germline CDR1 SGDLS, CDR2 YYNGEE. CDR3 sequence (DNA): TGTGCCAGCAGCGGAGCTGCGGTCCAGACCCAAGAGACCCAGTACTTC. The encoded protein is CASSGAAVQTQETQYF.

This clonotype appeared a few times. The V gene is TRBV6-8, the J gene TRBJ2-3, with 8 positions matching TRBD1. Looked up from germline, CDR1 is MNHGY and CDR2 is SAAAGT. The J segment lost 2 bases and the V segment lost 0 bases, leaving 10 bases of the junction unmatched. The CDR3 runs to 18 residues. CDR3 bases: TGTGCCAGCAGTTACTCGAAGGAGACAGGGGTTATCACAGATACGCAGTATTTT. This gives the protein CASSYSKETGVITDTQYF.

This clonotype was seen more than once but under ten times. This chain links TRBV27 with TRBJ2-7; 8 bases map to TRBD1. J gave up 6 bases and V 5 bases, and 6 bases lay outside the gene matches. Germline-derived CDR1 and CDR2 are MNHEY and SMNVEV (reference sequence). CDR3 size: 13 residues. The CDR3 sequence: CASSLGQGREQYF. The CDR3 nucleotides read TGTGCCAGCAGTCTCGGACAGGGTCGCGAGCAGTACTTC.

The chain links TRBV12-3 or TRBV12-4 to TRBJ2-1; D might be TRBD2 (5 bases). V lost 2 bases, J lost 0 bases, and 14 bases lay in between. This CDR3 region has 17 residues. CDR3 protein: CASSLSGGLLSYNEQFF. The DNA for the CDR3 is TGTGCCAGCAGTTTATCGGGCGGACTGCTCTCCTACAATGAGCAGTTCTTC.

There are a few counts of this clonotype. V gene TRBV5-5 combines with J gene TRBJ2-4, with 8 nucleotides matching TRBD1. CDR3 length: 13 residues. Germline V gene sequence: CDR1 SGHKS, CDR2 YYEKEE (reference sequence). Germline trimming cut 1 base from V and 6 bases from J; bases unmatched to any gene: 0. The CDR3 protein is CASSLTGGNIQYF. CDR3 nucleotides: TGTGCCAGCAGCTTGACAGGGGGAAACATTCAGTACTTC.

The table lists this clonotype with many counts. The chain recombines TRBV7-9 with TRBJ1-1, with a weak D call TRBD1 (6 bases). From germline, CDR1 is SEHNR and CDR2 FQNEAQ (reference sequence). There are 11 residues in the CDR3. Trimming stripped 4 bases from V and 11 bases from J, with 11 bases between. The DNA for the CDR3 is TGTGCCAGCAGCTCTGGGGGGGCGGCTTTCTTT. Protein sequence: CASSSGGAAFF. Supplemented by reference TRBV7-9 and TRBJ1-1, the full variable domain reads DTGVSQNPRHKITKRGQNVTFRCDPISEHNRLYWYRQTLGQGPEFLTYFQNEAQLEKSRLLSDRFSAERPKGSFSTLEIQRTEQGDSAMYLCASSSGGAAFFGQGTRLTVV.

The chain links TRBV6-2 or TRBV6-3 to TRBJ1-5; D possibly corresponds to TRBD1 (6 bases). The CDR3 loop spans 14 amino acids. V was trimmed by 1 base and J by 5 bases, leaving 9 bases between them. Germline V gene lookup returns CDR1 MNHEY and CDR2 SVGEGT. The CDR3 protein is CASSYYRVHQPQHF. CDR3 DNA: TGTGCCAGCAGTTACTACAGGGTTCATCAGCCCCAGCATTTT.

The genes are TRBV4-1 and TRBJ1-2; 10 nucleotides align to TRBD1. The CDR3 loop spans 13 amino acids. Germline V gives CDR1 MGHRA, CDR2 YSYEKL. Unmatched junction bases numbered 2, after V lost 3 bases and J lost 7 bases. The CDR3 coding sequence is TGCGCCAGCAGCCAGGACAGGGGGTTTGGCTACACCTTC. This codes for CASSQDRGFGYTF.

The chain links TRBV11-3 to TRBJ1-3; D not resolved. The V and J ends lost 2 bases and 0 bases respectively, with 17 bases between them. The germline V gene has CDR1 SGHNT and CDR2 YENEEA. This CDR3 is 18 amino acids long. The CDR3 coding sequence is TGTGCCAGCAGCTTAAATCTTCCAGCTGGAGGCTCTGGAAACACCATATATTTT. Encoded protein: CASSLNLPAGGSGNTIYF.

Only a few counts were recorded for this clonotype. The chain joins TRBV23-1 to TRBJ1-5; D remains ambiguous. TRBV23-1 is labeled an ORF, and its function is uncertain. The CDR3 is 14 amino acids. V dropped 4 bases and J dropped 1 base, with 8 bases sitting between them. The CDR3 nucleotides are TGCGCCAGCAGTCGCGGGGAAAGCAATCAGCCCCAGCATTTT. Translated, it gives CASSRGESNQPQHF.

This clonotype was counted between two and nine times. The junction differs from germline at one of its ends, possibly a read error. V gene TRBV7-7 combines with J gene TRBJ2-7; TRBD1 aligns across 7 bases. Germline lookup yields CDR1 SSHAT and CDR2 FNYEAQ (reference sequence). This CDR3 contains 14 residues. Written as DNA, the CDR3 is TGTGCTAGCAGCCAACACAGGGGATCCTACGAGCAGTACTTC. It yields the protein CASSQHRGSYEQYF.

The chain combines TRBV4-1 with TRBJ2-6; 11 bases align to TRBD1. The CDR3 covers 17 residues. Germline V lookup: CDR1 MGHRA, CDR2 YSYEKL. The V gene end was trimmed by 5 bases and the J gene end by 1 base; junction bases not matched to a gene: 4. The CDR3 sequence: CASSTDRGQSGANVLTF. CDR3 nucleotide sequence: TGCGCCAGCAGCACGGACAGGGGGCAGTCTGGGGCCAACGTCCTGACTTTC.

This clonotype came up a few times. The genes are TRBV4-1 and TRBJ2-1; D call uncertain. The CDR3 extends over 14 amino acids. The germline gives CDR1 MGHRA, CDR2 YSYEKL. The V and J ends lost 0 bases and 8 bases respectively, with 11 bases between them. CDR3 DNA: TGCGCCAGCAGCCAAGAAAAGAGTTTAGATGAGCAGTTCTTC. This translates into CASSQEKSLDEQFF.

DNA of the CDR3: TGTGCCAGTAGTATTCTCGTGCGGACAGCAGTTAATGAAAAACTGTTTTTT. It specifies CASSILVRTAVNEKLFF. The chain couples TRBV19 to TRBJ1-4, with D possibly being TRBD1 (6 bases). The germline V gene has CDR1 LNHDA and CDR2 SQIVND (reference sequence). The CDR3 consists of 17 residues. V was pared by 3 bases and J by 4 bases, with 18 bases between.

This clonotype was observed a single time. The rearrangement links TRBV20-1 to TRBJ2-1; 9 nucleotides align to TRBD2. Per the germline V gene, CDR1 is DFQATT and CDR2 is SNEGSKA (reference sequence). V shed 6 bases and J 5 bases; nucleotides not matched to a gene: 8. CDR3 length: 14 residues. The CDR3 spells CSAPSSGADNEQFF. DNA of the CDR3: TGCAGTGCGCCTTCTAGCGGGGCTGACAATGAGCAGTTCTTC.